This T cell receptor (beta chain) comes out of a study of OX40 agonist ivuxolimab in advanced cancers. About the study as a whole: Ivuxolimab was an agonistic, fully human IgG2 monoclonal antibody directed against OX40 (CD134), a costimulatory receptor. Intravenous ivuxolimab was administered to patients every 2 weeks at six dose levels: 0.01, 0.1, 0.3, 1.5, 3 and 10 mg/kg. Of the approximately 50 dose-escalation patients, hepatocellular carcinoma was present in approximately 20, melanoma in around 15, renal cell carcinoma in 9 and head and neck cancer in 9. In the dose-escalation cohort, approximately 80% of patients were male, and the mean age was around 65 years with a range of roughly 23 to 79. Prior anti-PD-1, anti-PD-L1 or anti-CTLA-4 therapy was permitted, and checkpoint inhibitors had been received by under 50% of dose-escalation patients. Partial responses were achieved by three dose-escalation patients, of whom one had hepatocellular carcinoma and two had cutaneous melanoma. The purpose of peripheral TCRbeta sequencing was to test whether ivuxolimab changed TCR sequence diversity and led to clonal T-cell expansion. The paper covers the monotherapy dose-escalation part of the phase I ivuxolimab trial, which included N of about 56 patients. General findings and caveats noted by the study authors: Low levels of normalized T-cell clonal expansion were also seen in some patients who did not respond. After ivuxolimab, CD8+ T cells had more expanded clones than CD4+ T cells on average. At doses from 0.1 to 3.0 mg/kg, clonal expansion was seen in both CD4+ and CD8+ blood T cells between baseline and week 6. Antigen specificity was not determined for the clonally expanded peripheral T cells. Partial responders in the 0.1-3.0 mg/kg groups had among the lowest normalized peripheral clonal expansion, especially among CD8+ T cells.

Patients with autoimmune disease history or receiving systemic immunosuppression were excluded from the trial. Peripheral blood for TCR sequencing was collected from all dose cohorts at baseline, on cycle 4 day 1, and on cycle 7 day 1. Samples came from an open-label, multicenter, first-in-human phase I dose-escalation trial of ivuxolimab. The trial enrolled adults with locally advanced or metastatic head and neck squamous cell, hepatocellular, melanoma or renal cell carcinoma. Before TCR sequencing, CD4+ and CD8+ T cells were separately sorted from peripheral blood. To note about this clone: This receptor's antigen is unknown. Per-base quality was not reported, and no clone a single base away is much larger than it.

From the germline V gene, CDR1 is SGHRS and CDR2 is YFSETQ. Including cysteine and phenylalanine, the CDR3 has 17 amino acids. Only the CDR3 part of the read is kept: 51 bases, read in frame from the first base. V has 5 bases trimmed and J has 2 bases trimmed; junction bases matching no gene number 15. Genomic DNA was extracted from sorted cells for sequencing of the TCRbeta CDR3 region. The immunoSEQ Assay was used to sequence the TCRbeta CDR3 regions. Not all clones reach the TCRdb copy of this immuneACCESS table, which keeps in-frame sequences only. Checked studies attribute under half of the gap to unresolved V genes and leave the rest unexplained. The sample table records roughly 66,000 clones; roughly 80% of these occur just once. Jointly, the top ten make up about 0.4% of the sample.

The material was CD4+ or CD8+ T cells sorted from blood, obtained in a trial of the OX40 agonist ivuxolimab. The sequence was obtained from an adult with an advanced solid tumor such as melanoma, head and neck, liver or kidney cancer. The chain employs TRBV5-1 and TRBJ2-5, and TRBD1 aligns with 7 junction nucleotides. Here the CDR3 is given as CASSYRNTQGNQETQYF. The sequenced DNA: TGCGCCAGCAGTTATCGTAATACACAGGGGAATCAAGAGACCCAGTACTTC.